These 20 T cell receptor beta chains were sequenced from one sample in a study of beta chain features in type 1 diabetes. The entirety of the isolated RNA underwent reverse transcription, so expressed TCRB transcripts were sequenced. Profiled with immunoSEQ multiplex PCR; TCRdb holds only in-frame clones, not every one. The table shows a few hundred thousand clones, with 16% occurring only once. Whole-study results and caveats: TCRB CDR3 length was moderately but significantly reduced in all four CD4+ subsets of Type 1 diabetes patients.

These receptors are not linked to any known antigen. Material for sequencing was naive CD4+ T cells from blood. These receptors all stem from a young man with type 1 diabetes.

This clone was observed a handful of times. V and J are TRBV29-1 and TRBJ2-4; D not certain. V was clipped by 6 bases and J by 2 bases, with 14 bases between them. This CDR3 has 14 residues. Germline V gives CDR1 SQVTM, CDR2 ANQGSEA. CDR3 loop: CSVAAVLTKNIQYF. The CDR3 DNA is TGCAGCGTCGCGGCTGTGCTAACCAAAAACATTCAGTACTTC. Full variable domain (missing parts from reference TRBV29-1 and TRBJ2-4): SAVISQKPSRDICQRGTSLTIQCQVDSQVTMMFWYRQQPGQSLTLIATANQGSEATYESGFVIDKFPISRPNLTFSTLTVSNMSPEDSSIYLCSVAAVLTKNIQYFGAGTRLSVL.

The V gene is TRBV2, the J gene TRBJ2-3; D remains unclear. Germline CDR1 and CDR2: SNHLY and FYNNEI. The length of the CDR3 is 14 residues. The ends were cut back, 4 bases at V and 3 bases at J, with 11 bases in the middle. CDR3 sequence (DNA): TGTGCCAGCAGTGTTGAAGGGCGAACAGATACGCAGTATTTT. Translated: CASSVEGRTDTQYF. Full variable domain (remainder filled in from reference TRBV2 and TRBJ2-3): EPEVTQTPSHQVTQMGQEVILRCVPISNHLYFYWYRQILGQKVEFLVSFYNNEISEKSEIFDDQFSVERPDGSNFTLKIRSTKLEDSAMYFCASSVEGRTDTQYFGPGTRLTVL.

V is TRBV29-1 and J is TRBJ2-2; 7 bases line up with TRBD2. The germline V gene encodes CDR1 SQVTM and CDR2 ANQGSEA. The CDR3 contains 16 residues. V lost 7 bases to trimming and J lost 1 base; unmatched junction nucleotides: 12. CDR3 sequence: CSGTTRAGWNTGELFF. CDR3 sequence (DNA): TGCAGCGGCACAACCAGAGCGGGATGGAACACCGGGGAGCTGTTTTTT.

This chain joins TRBV27 and TRBJ2-7, with D perhaps TRBD1 (6 bases). CDR1 and CDR2 from the germline V gene are MNHEY and SMNVEV (reference sequence). This CDR3 comprises 15 residues. V lost 11 bases, J lost 1 base, and 21 bases lay in between. CDR3 DNA: TGTGCCTGCCTGACAGGCCTCAGCAGTTCCTACGAGCAGTACTTC. This translates into CACLTGLSSSYEQYF.

This clone was counted a few times. The chain carries TRBV20-1 and TRBJ2-1; D unresolved. Germline lookup yields CDR1 DFQATT and CDR2 SNEGSKA (reference sequence). V was pared by 3 bases and J by 8 bases, with 5 bases between. This CDR3 has 10 residues. The CDR3 coding sequence is TGCAGTGCTAGGTCTCATGAGCAGTTCTTC. Translating gives CSARSHEQFF.

The V call is TRBV5-1, the J call TRBJ1-5; tentative D call: TRBD1 (5 bases). The CDR3 is 15 residues long. V lost 1 base to trimming and J lost 0 bases, with 8 bases between them. The germline CDR1 and CDR2 sequences are SGHRS and YFSETQ. The CDR3 nucleotides are TGCGCCAGCAGCTTGTCGGGGGATAGCAATCAGCCCCAGCATTTT. It codes for CASSLSGDSNQPQHF.

The rearrangement uses TRBV5-6 and TRBJ2-1; 8 bases map to TRBD2. The junction had 4 bases not matched to a gene; V was cut back by 2 bases and J by 3 bases. This CDR3 is built from 15 residues. Germline V gives CDR1 SGHDT, CDR2 YYEEEE. The CDR3 DNA is TGTGCCAGCAGCTTCCAGACTAGCGACTACAATGAGCAGTTCTTC. Amino acids: CASSFQTSDYNEQFF.

The J gene is TRBJ1-1, the V gene TRBV6-6; TRBD1 is a possible D gene (5 bases). This CDR3 comprises 11 residues. Germline assignment: CDR1 MNHNY and CDR2 SVGAGI (reference sequence). V lost 2 bases and J lost 12, with 10 bases in between. CDR3 bases: TGTGCCAGCAGTTACGGCAGGGAAACTTTCTTT. As protein: CASSYGRETFF.

The chain uses TRBV28 and TRBJ1-4; a possible D gene is TRBD1 (5 bases). The V gene lost 6 bases and the J gene lost 0 bases, with 14 bases spanning the gap. The length of the CDR3 is 16 residues. Germline values: CDR1 MDHEN, CDR2 SYDVKM. The CDR3 sequence: CASSRRQISTNEKLFF. The CDR3 DNA reads as TGTGCCAGCAGCCGTCGACAGATCTCAACTAATGAAAAACTGTTTTTT.

In its sample, this clone was seen once. The CDR3 DNA is TGTGCCAGCTCACCACAGGACAGGATGTATGGCTACACCTTC. Encoded protein: CASSPQDRMYGYTF. The V gene is TRBV18, the J gene TRBJ1-2; 7 bases match TRBD1. Trimming took 1 base from V and 5 from J; bases not matched to a gene: 4. The germline V gene has CDR1 KGHSH and CDR2 LQKENI. The CDR3 runs to 14 residues.

This clone has only a few counts. The chain uses TRBV15 and TRBJ2-7; unclear D gene. Trimming left V 0 bases short and J 2 bases short, with 11 bases between. Germline assignment: CDR1 LNHNV and CDR2 YYDKDF (reference sequence). CDR3 length: 15 residues. CDR3 nucleotides: TGTGCCACCAGCAGAGATCGCAACAGCGCCTACGAGCAGTACTTC. Translating it yields CATSRDRNSAYEQYF.

The table lists this clone with a few counts. The chain is built from TRBV9 and TRBJ2-7; the D gene is possibly TRBD1 (5 bases). The CDR3 loop spans 14 amino acids. Germline V lookup: CDR1 SGDLS, CDR2 YYNGEE. V lost 4 bases and J 5 bases, leaving 16 bases between the germline ends. CDR3 bases: TGTGCCAGCAGCCCTCAGCAGGGATCCCACGAGCAGTACTTC. It translates to CASSPQQGSHEQYF.

The chain is built from TRBV29-1 and TRBJ2-3; TRBD1 agrees at 12 bases. The V gene's germline CDR1 is SQVTM and CDR2 ANQGSEA. CDR3 length: 14 residues. V lost 6 bases to trimming and J lost 4 bases; unmatched junction nucleotides: 5. The CDR3 reads CSVAGTGGADTQYF. Here the CDR3 DNA reads TGCAGCGTCGCCGGGACAGGGGGCGCAGATACGCAGTATTTT.

The V gene is TRBV14, the J gene TRBJ2-3; 8 bases match TRBD2. With V trimmed by 5 bases and J by 10 bases, 11 bases remained unmatched. This CDR3 spans 14 amino acids. Germline-derived CDR1 and CDR2 are SGHDN and FVKESK. Written as DNA, the CDR3 is TGTGCCAGCAGCGCCCTGGATGGGACTAGTCCGCAGTATTTT. Amino acid sequence: CASSALDGTSPQYF.

The table lists this clone with a count of one. The V and J genes are TRBV25-1 and TRBJ2-7, with D uncertain. With 6 bases removed from V and 2 bases from J, the gap between germline ends came to 14 bases. The CDR3 consists of 14 residues. The germline CDR1 and CDR2 sequences are MGHDK and SYGVNS. The CDR3 nucleotides are TGTGCCAGCAGCTATCTGGACCGACCCTACGAGCAGTACTTC. Amino acid sequence: CASSYLDRPYEQYF.

This chain's CDR3 is CSVEGGGRTEAFF. CDR3 coding DNA: TGCAGCGTTGAAGGAGGGGGGCGGACTGAAGCTTTCTTT. The rearrangement links TRBV29-1 to TRBJ1-1; tentatively, D is TRBD1 (6 bases). CDR1 SQVTM and CDR2 ANQGSEA come from the germline V gene. The V end lost 1 base, the J end lost 5 bases, and 11 bases lay between the germline ends. CDR3 size: 13 residues. The complete variable domain, with remaining parts taken from reference TRBV29-1 and TRBJ1-1, reads SAVISQKPSRDICQRGTSLTIQCQVDSQVTMMFWYRQQPGQSLTLIATANQGSEATYESGFVIDKFPISRPNLTFSTLTVSNMSPEDSSIYLCSVEGGGRTEAFFGQGTRLTVV.

This clone has only a few counts. The chain combines TRBV4-3 with TRBJ2-6; the D gene is possibly TRBD2 (5 bases). This CDR3 contains 18 residues. V was cut by 0 bases and J by 6 bases, with 18 bases left in between. Germline CDR1 reads LGHNA; CDR2 reads YSLEER. In DNA, the CDR3 is TGCGCCAGCAGCCAAGATATAATGGTGAGGGTTCAGGCCAACGTCCTGACTTTC. Translation: CASSQDIMVRVQANVLTF.

This clone was counted a few times. The V call is TRBV4-1, the J call TRBJ2-1, with D possibly called TRBD1 or TRBD2 (7 bases each). Germline V gene data show CDR1 as MGHRA and CDR2 as YSYEKL. This CDR3 comprises 14 residues. Trimming pared 6 bases from V and 4 bases from J, leaving 13 bases between. CDR3 bases: TGCGCCAGCAGTCGACAGGGAGGGTACAATGAGCAGTTCTTC. Translated, it gives CASSRQGGYNEQFF.

The CDR3 region is CASSVDRGNYNEQFF. The CDR3 nucleotides read TGTGCCAGCAGCGTAGACAGGGGGAACTACAATGAGCAGTTCTTC. V gene TRBV5-4 combines with J gene TRBJ2-1, with 9 bases lining up with TRBD1. Germline loops: CDR1 SGHNT, CDR2 YYREEE (reference sequence). The CDR3 length is 15 residues. V was clipped by 4 bases and J by 3 bases; unmatched bases: 5.

The sample holds a few counts of this clone. This sequence joins TRBV7-9 and TRBJ2-3; possibly TRBD2 for D (6 bases). Germline-derived CDR1 and CDR2 are SEHNR and FQNEAQ (reference sequence). This CDR3 has 15 residues. Trimming left V 5 bases short and J 2 bases short, with 14 bases between. The CDR3 DNA follows: TGTGCCAGCAGCCCCCGGACTATCAACACAGATACGCAGTATTTT. This sequence encodes CASSPRTINTDTQYF. Using reference TRBV7-9 and TRBJ2-3 for the parts outside the CDR3, the full variable domain is DTGVSQNPRHKITKRGQNVTFRCDPISEHNRLYWYRQTLGQGPEFLTYFQNEAQLEKSRLLSDRFSAERPKGSFSTLEIQRTEQGDSAMYLCASSPRTINTDTQYFGPGTRLTVL.